This T cell receptor (beta chain) is from a study of T-cell reconstitution after alpha-beta-depleted transplantation in children. TCRbeta library preparation incorporated unique molecular identifiers. MiXCR, run by TCRdb on the PCR reads, gives a single entry per CDR3 protein. The data show approximately 520,000 distinct CDR3 sequences, 32% seen once. CDR3 length: 18 residues. Germline lookup yields CDR1 ENHRY and CDR2 SYGVKD. The J segment lost 0 bases and the V segment lost 0 bases, leaving 5 bases of the junction unmatched. This clonotype has only a few counts. J is TRBJ1-6 and V is TRBV10-3, with 7 bases aligning to TRBD1. The sequence came from a human donor who donated a stem cell graft to a child with aplastic anemia. The sequences come from PBMCs from the stem cell graft donor, collected from the stem cell graft. The CDR3 is CAISESMDRSSYNSPLHF. CDR3 bases: TGTGCCATCAGTGAGTCGATGGACAGGAGCTCCTATAATTCACCCCTCCACTTT.